This T cell receptor (beta chain) was captured by sequencing in a study of T-cell memory formation after mild COVID-19. Points from the study as a whole: Contracting clones, day 15 to 85, had balanced CD4/CD8, and later expanders favored CD4+. A subset of responding clones appeared in pre-infection memory, suggesting cross-reactive memory joined.

As concerns this clonotype: Its antigen is unidentified. The junction differs from germline at one of its ends, possibly a read error.

From germline, CDR1 is SSHAT and CDR2 FNYEAQ (reference sequence). The CDR3 is 14 amino acids. TCRdb called the 5' RACE reads again in MiXCR, with one record for every CDR3 protein. This table has more than 350,000 distinct CDR3 sequences, roughly 21% appearing once. Sequencing was performed on PBMCs or a T cell subset sorted from them (not recorded which). This rearrangement joins TRBV7-7 to TRBJ2-1, with D possibly being TRBD1 or TRBD2 (5 bases each). The TCR comes from an adult woman who had mild COVID-19 (a few samples of this study predate the infection). Cell type and time point are not known. The CDR3 DNA sequence: TGTGCTAGCAGCTTAGCGTCTAGGGGCGATGAGCAGTTCTTC. Translating gives CASSLASRGDEQFF.